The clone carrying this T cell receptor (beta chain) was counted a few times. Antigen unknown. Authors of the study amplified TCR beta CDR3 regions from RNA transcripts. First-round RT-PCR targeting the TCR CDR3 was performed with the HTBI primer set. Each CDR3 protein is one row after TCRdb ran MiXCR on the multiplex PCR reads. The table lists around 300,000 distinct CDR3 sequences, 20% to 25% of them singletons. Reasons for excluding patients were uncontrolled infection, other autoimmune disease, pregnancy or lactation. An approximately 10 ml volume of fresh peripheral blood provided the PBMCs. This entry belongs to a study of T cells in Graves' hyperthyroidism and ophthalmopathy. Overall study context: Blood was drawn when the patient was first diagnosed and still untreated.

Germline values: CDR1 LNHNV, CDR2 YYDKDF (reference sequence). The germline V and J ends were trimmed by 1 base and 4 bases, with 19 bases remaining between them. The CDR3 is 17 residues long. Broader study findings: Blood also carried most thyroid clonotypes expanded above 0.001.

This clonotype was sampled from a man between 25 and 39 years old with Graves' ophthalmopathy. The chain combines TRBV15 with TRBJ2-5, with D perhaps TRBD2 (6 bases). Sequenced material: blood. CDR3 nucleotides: TGTGCCACCAGCAGAGGATTCTCGATCGGGGGACTAGAGACCCAGTACTTC. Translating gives CATSRGFSIGGLETQYF.